Shown below are 7 T cell receptor beta chains from a single sample sequenced in a study of shared clonotypes between healthy human individuals (TCRdb year 2020). To prepare the library, the immunoSEQ multiplex PCR assay was applied. As stored in TCRdb, this immuneACCESS dataset retains in-frame rearrangements with V and J assigned. A fraction of the clones does not appear; measured against another copy, unresolved V genes explain less than half of the discrepancy, and the remainder lacks a known reason. Here the sample has millions of clones; roughly 95% occur a single time. The ten top clones hold roughly 1% of the sample. CD8 naive samples were CD45RO-negative cells positively selected for CCR7, giving a CD45RA+CCR7+ population that excluded TemRA cells. The sample comprised naive CD8+ T cells sorted from blood. Interpreted using the paper, the cell subset or site label stands for: CD45RA+CCR7+. The receptors stem from a man aged 18 to 29 in good health.

The chain carries TRBV5-4 and TRBJ1-2; perhaps TRBD1 as D (5 bases). Germline lookup yields CDR1 SGHNT and CDR2 YYREEE (reference sequence). The CDR3 is 15 amino acids. V lost 2 bases and J lost 4, with 15 bases in between. The CDR3 is CASSLWGTPIYGYTF. In nucleotides, the CDR3 is TGTGCCAGCAGCTTATGGGGGACCCCGATCTATGGCTACACCTTC. The whole variable domain, remainder taken from reference TRBV5-4 and TRBJ1-2, is ETGVTQSPTHLIKTRGQQVTLRCSSQSGHNTVSWYQQALGQGPQFIFQYYREEENGRGNFPPRFSGLQFPNYSSELNVNALELDDSALYLCASSLWGTPIYGYTFGSGTRLTVV.

As to this clone: An end of the junction differs from the germline gene, which may be a read error. The CDR3 loop reads CASSYEATGDQETQYF. The CDR3 DNA sequence: TGTGCCAGCAGTTACGAGGCGACAGGGGACCAGGAGACCCAGTACTTC. This chain uses TRBV6-5 with TRBJ2-5; 8 nucleotides match TRBD1. The germline gives CDR1 MNHEY, CDR2 SVGAGI. CDR3 length: 16 residues.

The chain has TRBV15 and TRBJ2-2; 7 bases line up with TRBD2. CDR1 and CDR2 from the germline V gene are LNHNV and YYDKDF (reference sequence). The V gene end was trimmed by 8 bases and the J gene end by 3 bases; junction bases not matched to a gene: 6. This CDR3 is built from 14 residues. CDR3 loop: CATSGGEDTGELFF. The CDR3 bases are TGTGCCACCTCGGGGGGTGAAGACACCGGGGAGCTGTTTTTT.

In this sample, this clone turned up once. V gene TRBV9 combines with J gene TRBJ2-7; D is uncertain. This CDR3 comprises 14 residues. V dropped 5 bases and J dropped 7 bases, with 19 bases sitting between them. Germline V gene data show CDR1 as SGDLS and CDR2 as YYNGEE. The CDR3 spells CASSPMHGVEEQYF. CDR3 bases: TGTGCCAGCAGTCCGATGCATGGGGTCGAGGAGCAGTACTTC.

The chain combines TRBV6-1 with TRBJ1-5, with TRBD1 matching 7 bases. Trimming removed 5 bases from V and 2 bases from J; junction bases left unmatched: 6. Germline-derived CDR1 and CDR2 are MNHNS and SASEGT. This CDR3 is 15 amino acids long. CDR3 bases: TGTGCCAGCAGTTTAGACAGGGCGGGCAATCAGCCCCAGCATTTT. It specifies CASSLDRAGNQPQHF.

The chain carries TRBV27 and TRBJ1-1; 9 nucleotides match TRBD1. The V segment lost 5 bases and the J segment 3 bases; nucleotides outside the gene matches: 7. The CDR3 loop spans 15 amino acids. Per the germline V gene, CDR1 is MNHEY and CDR2 is SMNVEV (reference sequence). CDR3 loop: CASSLHRTGDTEAFF. DNA for the CDR3: TGTGCCAGCAGTCTTCATAGGACAGGGGACACTGAAGCTTTCTTT.

J is TRBJ2-3 and V is TRBV11-2; the D gene is possibly TRBD1 (6 bases). Trimming stripped 5 bases from V and 5 bases from J, with 14 bases between. The CDR3 runs to 14 residues. Germline V gene lookup returns CDR1 SGHAT and CDR2 FQNNGV. The CDR3 DNA sequence: TGTGCCAGCAGCCGAGGGACAAGGGGAGATACGCAGTATTTT. Amino acids: CASSRGTRGDTQYF.